Reported below is one T cell receptor (beta chain). The sample belongs to a study of control samples from healthy donors and cancer patients. TCRdb's table, derived via immunoSEQ multiplex PCR, lists solely in-frame clones and lacks some. Seen in this sample are roughly 200,000 clones; the ten most common clones hold roughly 2%. The sequence came from a woman aged 25 to 39 in good health. Sequencing input: blood.

CDR3: CASRTLQNTEAFF. Written as DNA, the CDR3 is TGTGCCAGCAGGACACTACAGAACACTGAAGCTTTCTTT. The chain recombines TRBV7-9 with TRBJ1-1; D uncertain. This CDR3 is 13 amino acids long. The germline V and J ends were trimmed by 6 bases and 1 base, with 9 bases remaining between them. Germline V gene sequence: CDR1 SEHNR, CDR2 FQNEAQ (reference sequence).